A selection of T cell receptor beta chains follows, all from one sample in a study of response to subunit inactivated influenza vaccine. TCRdb re-called the RT-PCR reads with MiXCR, one entry per CDR3 protein. The data contain some 200,000 distinct CDR3 sequences, about 12% of them seen just once; the ten biggest clones take up about 29%. This sample also belongs to another study, concerning T cells expressing NK-cell markers.

The sequenced sample was CD8+ T cells sorted from PBMCs, obtained 11 to 12 days after vaccination. All receptors come from a man in his fifties or sixties who received an inactivated influenza vaccine. Each CDR3 is given with its conserved first and last residue. The D gene is left open where the match is weak. Size values are once, few and many counts, or a class for expanded clones, and some rows have none.

>many|TRBJ1-2|.|TRBV7-2
TGTGCCAGCAGCCTTCCTTCGGCGAACTATGGCTACACCTTC
CASSLPSANYGYTF
>.|TRBJ2-7|.|TRBV27
TGTGCCAGCAGTTTACTGGCGATAAGCTCCTACGAGCAGTACTTC
CASSLLAISSYEQYF
>.|TRBJ2-5|.|TRBV7-6
TGTGCCAGCAGCTTAGGGGCTGGCGGGGACGACTGGGGCGAGACCCAGTACTTC
CASSLGAGGDDWGETQYF
>.|TRBJ2-1|.|TRBV2
TGTGCCAGCAGTGAACGAGACAGGGGTAGCGGGACGGGTCTCAATGAGCAGTTCTTC
CASSERDRGSGTGLNEQFF
>.|TRBJ2-1|TRBD2|TRBV6-5
TGTGCCAGCAGTTACTGGGGACTAGCGGGGACCCCATCCTACAATGAGCAGTTCTTC
CASSYWGLAGTPSYNEQFF
>few|TRBJ2-7|.|TRBV9
TGTGCCAGCAGCACGGGCGGGACAGCCTACGAGCAGTACTTC
CASSTGGTAYEQYF
>few|TRBJ2-1|TRBD1|TRBV10-3
TGTGCCATCAGTGAGTCAGGGGGCGATGAGCAGTTCTTC
CAISESGGDEQFF
>.|TRBJ2-7|.|TRBV14
TGTGCCAGCAGCCCGAGCTTCAGCGGCGAGCAGTACTTC
CASSPSFSGEQYF
>.|TRBJ1-5|.|TRBV20-1
TGCAGTGCTGTGGACCTCAATCAGCCCCAGCATTTT
CSAVDLNQPQHF
>few|TRBJ2-1|TRBD1|TRBV29-1
TGCAGCGTTGTCGGGACAGAGCGAGACAATGAGCAGTTCTTC
CSVVGTERDNEQFF
>.|TRBJ2-7|.|TRBV24-1
TGTGCCACCAGTGAATCCACACTCCACGAGCAGTACTTC
CATSESTLHEQYF
>.|TRBJ2-7|.|TRBV7-8
TGTGCCAGCAGCTTGTACCAGACCCACGAGCAGTACTTC
CASSLYQTHEQYF
>many|TRBJ1-2|.|TRBV12-3/TRBV12-4
TGTGCCAGCAGCCCCGCCGGGCCGATCTATGGCTACACCTTC
CASSPAGPIYGYTF
>.|TRBJ1-1|.|TRBV30
TGTGCCTGGAGTGTAGGGCAGGGAGGCACTGAAGCTTTCTTT
CAWSVGQGGTEAFF
>many|TRBJ2-5|.|TRBV29-1
TGCAGCGTTGAGGGGTTGATGGGGACAATCCAAGAGACCCAGTACTTC
CSVEGLMGTIQETQYF
>.|TRBJ2-7|.|TRBV21-1
TGTGCCAGCAGCCAAGCCCTTACAGGGGCCTACGAGCAGTACTTC
CASSQALTGAYEQYF
>.|TRBJ2-7|TRBD1|TRBV29-1
TGCAGCGTCCTGACAGGGCGCGCCTACGAGCAGTACTTC
CSVLTGRAYEQYF
>few|TRBJ2-1|TRBD2|TRBV7-9
TGTGCCAGCAGCTCAGTCTGGGCGGGGGGGGAGTTCTTC
CASSSVWAGGEFF
>many|TRBJ1-5|TRBD1|TRBV5-1
TGCGCCAGCAGCTTGGAAGGGGGCGTGGGACAGCCCCAGCATTTT
CASSLEGGVGQPQHF
>.|TRBJ2-1|TRBD1|TRBV28
TGTGCCAGCAGCCGGGACAGGGACAATGAGCAGTTCTTC
CASSRDRDNEQFF
>few|TRBJ1-1|.|TRBV7-9
TGTGCCAGCAGCTTAGTAGGGACGCAAGAAGTTTTCTTT
CASSLVGTQEVFF
>.|TRBJ1-2|.|TRBV20-1
TGCTGCGCTAGAGATCTAAAAAAGGCAGCTAACTATGGCTACACCTTC
CCARDLKKAANYGYTF
>many|TRBJ2-3|TRBD2|TRBV5-5
TGTGCCAGCAGCTTACTGAGCGGGGGGGCGGTAGATACGCAGTATTTT
CASSLLSGGAVDTQYF
>.|TRBJ1-6|TRBD1|TRBV9
TGTGCCAGCAGCGTAGGGACAGGGAACAGTCGGCCCCTCCACTTT
CASSVGTGNSRPLHF
>few|TRBJ2-2|.|TRBV6-5
TGTGCCAGCAGTTACTCGAGGTACACCGGGGAGCTGTTTTTT
CASSYSRYTGELFF
>few|TRBJ2-7|TRBD2|TRBV28
TGTGCCAGCAGCTCACCGGGGGGACTAGCGGGATTCATGGGGGAGCAGTACTTC
CASSSPGGLAGFMGEQYF
>few|TRBJ2-1|TRBD2|TRBV29-1
TGCAGCGTTGAAGGGTTTTTTAGCGGGCTCCCCTACAATGAGCAGTTCTTC
CSVEGFFSGLPYNEQFF
>few|TRBJ2-3|.|TRBV6-2/TRBV6-3
TGTGCCAGCAGTTACTACCTCACTAGTGCTGATACGCAGTATTTT
CASSYYLTSADTQYF
>few|TRBJ2-7|.|TRBV7-9
TGTGCTCTCCCGAATCTCGGGAGCCTCTCCGTCTACGAGCAGTACTTC
CALPNLGSLSVYEQYF
>few|TRBJ2-5|TRBD2|TRBV28
TGTGCCAGCAGTGTGACTAGCGGGAGTCGCTTGGAGACCCAGTACTTC
CASSVTSGSRLETQYF
>.|TRBJ2-1|.|TRBV28
TGTGCCAGCAGGGGGGTCCGGGACACTTTCTACAATGAGCAGTTCTTC
CASRGVRDTFYNEQFF
>.|TRBJ2-2|.|TRBV7-6
TGTGCCAGCAGCTCGAACCCGGGGCAGGCGAACACCGGGGAGCTGTTTTTT
CASSSNPGQANTGELFF
>.|TRBJ2-7|.|TRBV11-2
TGTGCCAGCAGCTTAGATTGGAGCGGGTATACTAATCAGTACTTC
CASSLDWSGYTNQYF
>.|TRBJ1-2|.|TRBV14
TGTGCCAGCAGCCAAGACGCCGTGGATGGCTACACCTTC
CASSQDAVDGYTF
>.|TRBJ1-2|TRBD1|TRBV7-9
TGTGCCAGCAAACTGACAGGGCTTGGCTACACCTTC
CASKLTGLGYTF
>.|TRBJ1-2|.|TRBV5-5
TGTGCCAGCAGCTTGGATGGGGGGAACCCAGCTAACTATGGCTACACCTTC
CASSLDGGNPANYGYTF
>.|TRBJ2-5|.|TRBV7-9
TGTGCCACCAGCTTATCGGCGGGGGCTCGAGAGACCCAGTACTTC
CATSLSAGARETQYF
>.|TRBJ1-4|.|TRBV15
TGTGCCACCAGCAGTGTAGCTGATAATGAAAAACTGTTTTTT
CATSSVADNEKLFF
>.|TRBJ2-3|TRBD1|TRBV5-1
TGCGCCAGCACCAAAGACAGGGATGGAGATACGCAGTATTTT
CASTKDRDGDTQYF
>few|TRBJ2-7|.|TRBV20-1
TGCAGTGCTAGACAGTACACAGGATACGAGCAGTACTTC
CSARQYTGYEQYF
>few|TRBJ2-1|.|TRBV5-1
TGCGCCAGCAGAGGGCCGCGAGAAGGTGGTGAGCAGTTCTTC
CASRGPREGGEQFF
>.|TRBJ1-1|.|TRBV7-9
TGTGCCAGCAGCATCATGAACACTGAAGCTTTCTTT
CASSIMNTEAFF
>few|TRBJ2-3|TRBD2|TRBV3-1
TGTGCCAGCAGCTCGACTAGCGGGGGGGCCCCAGATACGCAGTATTTT
CASSSTSGGAPDTQYF
>few|TRBJ1-5|.|TRBV12-3/TRBV12-4
TGTGCCAGCAGCGACGACGGAGCCAATCAGCCCCAGCATTTT
CASSDDGANQPQHF
>.|TRBJ2-1|TRBD1|TRBV6-5
TGTGCCAGCAGTTACGTACAGGGGGTCTCCAATGAGCAGTTCTTC
CASSYVQGVSNEQFF
>.|TRBJ2-3|TRBD1|TRBV24-1
TGTGCCACCAGTGATTACAGGGGAATGGGCACAGATACGCAGTATTTT
CATSDYRGMGTDTQYF
>few|TRBJ1-1|.|TRBV30
TGTGCCTGGGATCTGGGGACTTACACTGAAGCTTTCTTT
CAWDLGTYTEAFF
>many|TRBJ2-1|.|TRBV29-1
TGCAGCGTTGAAGACCCAGCCGGGAGATCTTCCTACAATGAGCAGTTCTTC
CSVEDPAGRSSYNEQFF
>.|TRBJ2-5|TRBD2|TRBV12-3/TRBV12-4
TGTGCCAGCAGTCTCCACTGGCGGGGGGGCGAAGAGACCCAGTACTTC
CASSLHWRGGEETQYF
>.|TRBJ2-4|TRBD2|TRBV7-9
TGTGCCAGCAGCCCGCCCGGGGGGAACATTCAGTACTTC
CASSPPGGNIQYF
>.|TRBJ2-2|.|TRBV6-5
TGTGCCAGCAGTTACGGAGCAGGGAGCGGGGAGCTGTTTTTT
CASSYGAGSGELFF
>.|TRBJ2-1|TRBD2|TRBV15
TGTGCCACCAGCAGAGATCGGGGGGGGTCCTACAATGAGCAGTTCTTC
CATSRDRGGSYNEQFF
>.|TRBJ2-7|.|TRBV27
TGTGCCAGCAGTTTATACGCAGGGTACTCCGAGCAGTACTTC
CASSLYAGYSEQYF
>few|TRBJ2-1|TRBD1|TRBV11-2
TGTGCCAGCAGCTTAGGAATTGGCGGCTCCGGGACAGGGTTATTCAATGAGCAGTTCTTC
CASSLGIGGSGTGLFNEQFF
>few|TRBJ2-3|TRBD2|TRBV24-1
TGTGCCACCAGTGGGGCGGGAGAGGCAGATACGCAGTATTTT
CATSGAGEADTQYF
>.|TRBJ2-1|.|TRBV2
TGTGCCAGCAGTGTTACAGACACTTACAATGAGCAGTTCTTC
CASSVTDTYNEQFF
>few|TRBJ2-7|.|TRBV27
TGTGCCAGCAGTTTAGGGGACAACTACGAGCAGTACTTC
CASSLGDNYEQYF